The subject of this entry is one TCR beta chain. V trimming: 3 bases; J trimming: 0 bases; junction bases outside the gene matches: 11. The CDR3 runs 18 residues. The germline gives CDR1 SGDLS, CDR2 YYNGEE. Seattle's cohort entered during active infection and was followed longitudinally. In the original analysis: Reference gene primer amplification in the assay estimated nucleated cell counts. Some clones are missing from TCRdb's copy, which holds only in-frame ones; the method was immunoSEQ multiplex PCR. The V and J calls and clone size were taken over from that table, and D and trimming were inferred from the DNA. Of roughly 380,000 clones in the sample, about 91% are singletons; the top ten hold less than 2%. The data stem from a study of blood T cell repertoires in COVID-19.

The clonotype originates from a woman in her thirties or forties with COVID-19, enrolled during active disease. The sample was peripheral blood. The chain couples TRBV9 to TRBJ2-5; TRBD1 matches 10 bases. The CDR3 region has the DNA TGTGCCAGCAGCGGCCGGGACAGGGGACACTTGTACCAAGAGACCCAGTACTTC. Protein product: CASSGRDRGHLYQETQYF.